Listed here are 18 T cell receptor beta chains from one sample, sequenced in a study of blood T cell repertoires in COVID-19. Repertoires were generated with immunoSEQ multiplex PCR, while TCRdb's copy carries only in-frame clones and drops some. Of about 190,000 clones detected, roughly 84% appear once; the ten largest clones hold 10% to 13%. The sequenced material came from peripheral blood. The source is an elderly woman with active or convalescent COVID-19.

The rearrangement uses TRBV6-6 and TRBJ2-3, with D possibly TRBD1 on 5 matching bases. V dropped 4 bases and J dropped 4 bases, with 12 bases sitting between them. Germline CDR1 is MNHNY and CDR2 is SVGAGI (reference sequence). This CDR3 has 14 amino acids. The CDR3 reads CASSSLQGPDTQYF. Here the CDR3 DNA reads TGTGCCAGCAGTTCGCTTCAGGGCCCAGATACGCAGTATTTT.

This chain connects TRBV19 to TRBJ2-1, with TRBD2 identical over 9 bases. Trimming took 4 bases from V and 8 from J; bases not matched to a gene: 9. The CDR3 covers 15 residues. From germline, CDR1 is LNHDA and CDR2 SQIVND (reference sequence). The CDR3 reads CASSTRLAVKDEQFF. The CDR3 DNA follows: TGTGCCAGTAGTACTCGACTAGCGGTAAAGGATGAGCAGTTCTTC.

The rearrangement joins TRBV5-1 to TRBJ1-4; D not certain. This CDR3 is 14 amino acids long. Trimming stripped 1 base from V and 6 bases from J, with 10 bases between. Germline V gene data show CDR1 as SGHRS and CDR2 as YFSETQ. The CDR3 nucleotides are TGCGCCAGCAGCTTGATCTTGGCAGATGAAAAACTGTTTTTT. As protein: CASSLILADEKLFF. Based on the CDR3 plus reference TRBV5-1 and TRBJ1-4, the full variable domain is KAGVTQTPRYLIKTRGQQVTLSCSPISGHRSVSWYQQTPGQGLQFLFEYFSETQRNKGNFPGRFSGRQFSNSRSEMNVSTLELGDSALYLCASSLILADEKLFFGSGTQLSVL.

This clone has a handful of counts. This sequence joins TRBV24-1 and TRBJ2-2; 7 bases are a match to TRBD1. Germline CDR1 is KGHDR and CDR2 is SFDVKD. The V segment lost 7 bases and the J segment 6 bases; nucleotides outside the gene matches: 4. This CDR3 is built from 13 residues. This chain's CDR3 is CATRRQGAGELFF. The CDR3 DNA reads TGTGCCACCAGAAGACAGGGAGCCGGGGAGCTGTTTTTT.

J is TRBJ2-7 and V is TRBV4-1, with 8 nucleotides matching TRBD2. The CDR3 is 17 amino acids. Trimming removed 3 bases from V and 3 bases from J; junction bases left unmatched: 13. Looked up from germline, CDR1 is MGHRA and CDR2 is YSYEKL. The CDR3 reads CASSQESGAGVLYEQYF. As DNA, the CDR3 is TGCGCCAGCAGCCAGGAGTCGGGAGCGGGAGTCCTCTACGAGCAGTACTTC.

In its sample, this clone was seen a few times. The V and J genes are TRBV6-5 and TRBJ2-3; 8 bases line up with TRBD1. Germline V CDR1 and CDR2: MNHEY, SVGAGI. The CDR3 totals 14 residues. After removal of 6 bases from V and 5 bases from J, the junction contained 7 bases not matched to a gene. The CDR3 loop reads CASRQQGVKDTQYF. The CDR3 DNA reads TGTGCCAGCAGACAACAGGGGGTTAAAGATACGCAGTATTTT.

The chain is built from TRBV2 and TRBJ1-1; 9 bases align to TRBD1. Germline CDR1 SNHLY, CDR2 FYNNEI. This CDR3 comprises 14 residues. The V and J ends lost 6 bases and 7 bases, in that order; junction bases with no gene match: 9. CDR3: CASRNEQGAIEAFF. CDR3 DNA: TGTGCCAGCAGAAACGAACAGGGGGCGATTGAAGCTTTCTTT.

The chain joins TRBV5-1 to TRBJ2-2; TRBD2 matches 8 bases. V shed 4 bases and J 0 bases; nucleotides not matched to a gene: 8. CDR3 size: 17 residues. Germline-derived CDR1 and CDR2 are SGHRS and YFSETQ. This CDR3 reads CASSLPTGLANTGELFF. The CDR3 coding sequence is TGCGCCAGCAGCCTACCAACGGGACTAGCGAACACCGGGGAGCTGTTTTTT.

The chain couples TRBV6-5 to TRBJ2-1; 12 nucleotides match TRBD2. The junction had 5 bases not matched to a gene; V was cut back by 7 bases and J by 4 bases. This CDR3 comprises 15 residues. CDR1 is MNHEY and CDR2 is SVGAGI in the germline V gene. The DNA of the CDR3 is TGTGCCAGCACCACTAGCGGGAGGCCTTACAATGAGCAGTTCTTC. This encodes CASTTSGRPYNEQFF.

The rearrangement joins TRBV11-3 to TRBJ2-2; 7 bases agree with TRBD2. The CDR3 runs 17 residues. The germline V gene encodes CDR1 SGHNT and CDR2 YENEEA. The trim removed 1 base at V and 4 bases at J, leaving 9 bases unmatched. DNA of the CDR3: TGTGCCAGCAGCTTAGCCACTAGCGCCTCGGGCACCGGGGAGCTGTTTTTT. Amino acids: CASSLATSASGTGELFF.

This rearrangement joins TRBV28 to TRBJ2-5; 8 positions match TRBD2. With V trimmed by 8 bases and J by 3 bases, 11 bases remained unmatched. The germline gives CDR1 MDHEN, CDR2 SYDVKM. This CDR3 is built from 15 residues. CDR3: CASYKPGLVKETQYF. The CDR3 region has the DNA TGTGCCAGCTATAAACCGGGACTAGTAAAAGAGACCCAGTACTTC.

A word on this clone: Different DNA sequences within this sample yield the same CDR3. The J gene is TRBJ2-5, the V gene TRBV5-1; D perhaps matches TRBD2 (5 bases). CDR3 length equals 15 residues. V gave up 0 bases and J gave up 0 bases, with 9 bases separating them. In germline, CDR1 is SGHRS, CDR2 YFSETQ. The CDR3 nucleotides read TGCGCCAGCAGCTTGGCGGCGGGCTACCAAGAGACCCAGTACTTC. Its translation: CASSLAAGYQETQYF.

Details on this clone: Compared with germline, one end of the junction differs, possibly owing to a read error. The rearrangement joins TRBV18 to TRBJ1-3; D unclear. The germline gives CDR1 KGHSH, CDR2 LQKENI. The CDR3 consists of 16 residues. DNA for the CDR3: TGTGCCAGCTCCCCACTCGAGGCGGAGGCTGGAAACACCATATATTTT. Translation: CASSPLEAEAGNTIYF. The variable domain in full, with the rest retrieved from reference TRBV18 and TRBJ1-3, is NAGVMQNPRHLVRRRGQEARLRCSPMKGHSHVYWYRQLPEEGLKFMVYLQKENIIDESGMPKERFSAEFPKEGPSILRIQQVVRGDSAAYFCASSPLEAEAGNTIYFGEGSWLTVV.

The chain links TRBV5-1 to TRBJ2-3; a weak D match, TRBD2 (5 bases). The CDR3 is 15 amino acids. The V gene's germline CDR1 is SGHRS and CDR2 YFSETQ. V was trimmed by 4 bases and J by 2 bases, leaving 14 bases between them. CDR3 bases: TGCGCCAGCAGCAGGCAGGACTCTCCCACAGATACGCAGTATTTT. The encoded protein is CASSRQDSPTDTQYF.

J is TRBJ1-5 and V is TRBV30; no reliable D call. Trimming pared 3 bases from V and 0 bases from J, leaving 15 bases between. CDR1 and CDR2 from the germline V gene are GTSNPN and SVGIG (reference sequence). The CDR3 has 16 residues. CDR3 sequence: CAWSPDTLYSNQPQHF. CDR3 nucleotides: TGTGCCTGGAGCCCAGACACCTTATATAGCAATCAGCCCCAGCATTTT.

The chain carries TRBV5-8 and TRBJ1-3, with unresolved D. Trimming removed 1 base from V and 4 bases from J, with 12 bases in between. Germline V CDR1 and CDR2: SGHTS, YDEGEE. There are 15 residues in the CDR3. CDR3 in amino acids: CASSLNSGGGNTIYF. CDR3 nucleotide sequence: TGTGCCAGCAGCTTGAATTCGGGAGGGGGAAACACCATATATTTT.

This chain uses TRBV10-3 with TRBJ2-7, with D tentatively TRBD2 (6 bases). This CDR3 spans 14 amino acids. V gave up 5 bases and J gave up 4 bases, with 15 bases separating them. The germline V gene encodes CDR1 ENHRY and CDR2 SYGVKD. The CDR3 bases are TGTGCCATCAGTAGCGCGACTAGTTTATACGAGCAGTACTTC. Translating it yields CAISSATSLYEQYF.

The chain uses TRBV10-3 and TRBJ1-1, with a possible D match to TRBD1 (5 bases). The CDR3 totals 15 residues. Germline V lookup: CDR1 ENHRY, CDR2 SYGVKD. V shed 0 bases and J shed 3 bases, with 11 bases lying between them. CDR3 region: CAISESSRADTEAFF. The CDR3 DNA reads as TGTGCCATCAGTGAGTCGAGCAGGGCCGACACTGAAGCTTTCTTT.